The clone carrying this T cell receptor beta chain was picked up many times. Transcripts of RNA were the source for amplifying TCR beta CDR3 regions. First-round RT-PCR with HTBI primers preceded a second-round multiplex PCR. One entry per CDR3 protein, called by TCRdb with MiXCR from the multiplex PCR reads. The sample includes some 750,000 distinct CDR3 sequences, roughly 41% of them seen just once. These data are taken from a study of Graves' ophthalmopathy and Graves' hyperthyroidism. Ophthalmopathy cases showed moderate-to-severe activity, scoring CAS ≥3 and NOSPECS ≥4, with duration under 3 months. Physicians reached a diagnosis by relying on clinical symptoms, serum thyroxine, TRAb, thyroid ultrasound and orbital computed tomography. Looked up from germline, CDR1 is ENHRY and CDR2 is SYGVKD. V was clipped by 6 bases and J by 4 bases; unmatched bases: 4. The CDR3 runs to 13 residues.

The receptor was isolated from an adult man with Graves' ophthalmopathy. The sample was peripheral blood. The V and J genes are TRBV10-3 and TRBJ1-1, with TRBD1 matching 8 bases. CDR3 bases: TGTGCCATCAGCTCCCAGGGGGCCACTGAAGCTTTCTTT. Encoded protein: CAISSQGATEAFF.